The source of this T cell receptor (beta chain) is a study of monozygotic twins with inflammatory bowel disease. The authors made each sample's cDNA in eight separate reactions. After re-calling the 5' RACE reads, TCRdb lists one entry per CDR3 protein, DNA absent. The repertoire table contains about 160,000 distinct CDR3 sequences. This CDR3 spans 11 amino acids. Germline values: CDR1 WSHSY, CDR2 SAAADI. The origin of this receptor is a human donor with ulcerative colitis or Crohn's disease, or a healthy co-twin of an affected twin (not recorded which). Sequencing was done on a sample of blood. The V call is TRBV10-2, the J call TRBJ2-7. The CDR3: CATSDFIEQYF.